This T cell receptor beta chain came from a study of blood T cell repertoires in COVID-19. Background on the study: COVID-19 samples collected from the United States, Italy and Spain covered acute and convalescent phases. From T cells, B-cell-depleted T cells, or PBMCs came the material, which was cDNA or gDNA.

This CDR3 has 16 residues. Unmatched junction bases numbered 8, after V lost 3 bases and J lost 4 bases. Per the germline V gene, CDR1 is LGHNA and CDR2 is YSLEER. As handled by the study authors: Reference gene primer amplification yielded estimated nucleated cell counts. Some clones are missing from TCRdb's copy, which holds only in-frame ones; the method was immunoSEQ multiplex PCR. From that table come the V and J calls and clone size; the DNA was used to work out D and trimming. This table has 130,000 to 150,000 clones, around 85% appearing once. The source material was peripheral blood. This clonotype was sampled from a woman in her 40s with active or convalescent COVID-19. This chain connects TRBV4-3 to TRBJ2-3; 9 nucleotides line up with TRBD2. The CDR3 sequence is CASSQGSGRWADTQYF. CDR3 nucleotide sequence: TGCGCCAGCAGCCAGGGTAGCGGGAGATGGGCAGATACGCAGTATTTT.